This T cell receptor (beta chain) was obtained from a study of blood T cell repertoires in COVID-19. About the research overall: COVID-19 samples collected from the United States, Italy and Spain covered acute and convalescent phases. Nucleic acid was either cDNA or gDNA, and it came from T cells, B-cell-depleted T cells, or PBMCs.

Authors' analysis steps: Using reference gene primer amplification, nucleated cell counts were estimated. Method: immunoSEQ multiplex PCR; TCRdb's copy keeps in-frame clones and lacks some. Clonal size and the V and J genes are those of that table, whereas D and trimming came from the DNA. This table holds roughly 290,000 clones, approximately 83% found once. This clonotype was sampled from a woman aged 25 to 39 who had recovered from COVID-19. The sample taken for sequencing was peripheral blood.

CDR3 coding DNA: TGTGCCAGCAGTCCCCCCCAAGGAAACACCATATATTTT. It codes for CASSPPQGNTIYF. The V gene is TRBV12-3 or TRBV12-4, the J gene TRBJ1-3; D remains ambiguous. The length of the CDR3 is 13 residues. Trimming removed 5 bases from V and 4 bases from J, with 9 bases in between.